Detailed here is one T cell receptor beta chain. These data originate in a study of blood T cell repertoires in COVID-19. About the study: PBMCs, B-cell-depleted T cells, or T cells were the source of the cDNA or gDNA that made up the material.

Measured with immunoSEQ multiplex PCR; TCRdb has only the in-frame clones, and not every one. The sample carries fewer than 60,000 clones, about 87% recorded once. The CDR3 is 16 amino acids. The germline gives CDR1 GTSNPN, CDR2 SVGIG (reference sequence). Trimming took off 2 bases at V and 0 bases at J, with 14 bases between the two ends. Sequenced input: peripheral blood. The V and J genes are TRBV30 and TRBJ1-3; D unresolved. The TCR sequence derives from a woman aged 55-70 years with COVID-19, enrolled during active disease. The chain's CDR3 is CAWSNRVSSSGNTIYF. For the CDR3, the DNA is TGTGCCTGGAGTAATCGGGTCTCAAGCTCTGGAAACACCATATATTTT.